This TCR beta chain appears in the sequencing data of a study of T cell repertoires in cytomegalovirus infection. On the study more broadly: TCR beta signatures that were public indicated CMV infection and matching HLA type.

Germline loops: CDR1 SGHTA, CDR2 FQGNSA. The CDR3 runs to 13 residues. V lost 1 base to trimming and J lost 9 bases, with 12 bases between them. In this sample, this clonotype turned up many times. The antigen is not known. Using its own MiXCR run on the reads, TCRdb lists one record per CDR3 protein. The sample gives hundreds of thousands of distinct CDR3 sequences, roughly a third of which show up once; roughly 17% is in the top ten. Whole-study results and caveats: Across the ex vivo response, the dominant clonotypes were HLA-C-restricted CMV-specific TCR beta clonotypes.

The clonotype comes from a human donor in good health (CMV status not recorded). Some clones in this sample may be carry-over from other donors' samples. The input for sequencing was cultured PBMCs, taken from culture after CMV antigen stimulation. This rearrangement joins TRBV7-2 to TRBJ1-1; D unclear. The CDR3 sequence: CASSLVSRDKAFF. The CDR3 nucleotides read TGTGCCAGCAGCTTAGTATCTCGGGATAAAGCTTTCTTT.